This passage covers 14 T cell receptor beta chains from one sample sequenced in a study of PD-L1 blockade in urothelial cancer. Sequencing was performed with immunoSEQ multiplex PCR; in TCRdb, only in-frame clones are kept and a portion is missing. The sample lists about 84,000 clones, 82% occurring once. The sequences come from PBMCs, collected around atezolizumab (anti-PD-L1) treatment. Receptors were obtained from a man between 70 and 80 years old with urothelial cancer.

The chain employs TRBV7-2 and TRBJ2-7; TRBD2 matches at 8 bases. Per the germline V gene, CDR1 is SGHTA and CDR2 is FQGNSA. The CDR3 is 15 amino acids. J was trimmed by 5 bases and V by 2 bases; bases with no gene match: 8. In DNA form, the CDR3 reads TGTGCCAGCAGCTTAAGTTCTGCGGGAGGCCACGAGCAGTACTTC. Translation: CASSLSSAGGHEQYF. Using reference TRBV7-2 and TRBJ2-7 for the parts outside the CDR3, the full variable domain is GAGVSQSPSNKVTEKGKDVELRCDPISGHTALYWYRQSLGQGLEFLIYFQGNSAPDKSGLPSDRFSAERTGGSVSTLTIQRTQQEDSAVYLCASSLSSAGGHEQYFGPGTRLTVT.

The DNA for the CDR3 is TGTGCCAGCATGGTTTCAGGGTATAACGGGGAGCTGTTTTTT. It specifies CASMVSGYNGELFF. The chain employs TRBV2 and TRBJ2-2, with D possibly matching TRBD1 (5 bases). V gave up 7 bases and J gave up 7 bases, with 16 bases separating them. Germline CDR1 reads SNHLY; CDR2 reads FYNNEI. The CDR3 totals 14 residues.

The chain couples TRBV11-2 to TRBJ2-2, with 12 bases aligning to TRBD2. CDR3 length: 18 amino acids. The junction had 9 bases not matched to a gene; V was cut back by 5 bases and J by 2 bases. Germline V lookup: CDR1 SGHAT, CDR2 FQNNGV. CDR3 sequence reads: CASSPGTSGFRNTGELFF. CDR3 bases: TGTGCCAGCAGCCCCGGGACTAGCGGGTTCCGAAACACCGGGGAGCTGTTTTTT. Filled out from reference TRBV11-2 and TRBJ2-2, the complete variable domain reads EAGVAQSPRYKIIEKRQSVAFWCNPISGHATLYWYQQILGQGPKLLIQFQNNGVVDDSQLPKDRFSAERLKGVDSTLKIQPAKLEDSAVYLCASSPGTSGFRNTGELFFGEGSRLTVL.

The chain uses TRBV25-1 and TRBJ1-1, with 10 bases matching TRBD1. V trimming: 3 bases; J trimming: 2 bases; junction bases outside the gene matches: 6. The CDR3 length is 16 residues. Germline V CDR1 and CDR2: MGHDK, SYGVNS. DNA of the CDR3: TGTGCCAGCAGTGACCGGGACAGGGGATCTAACACTGAAGCTTTCTTT. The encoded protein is CASSDRDRGSNTEAFF.

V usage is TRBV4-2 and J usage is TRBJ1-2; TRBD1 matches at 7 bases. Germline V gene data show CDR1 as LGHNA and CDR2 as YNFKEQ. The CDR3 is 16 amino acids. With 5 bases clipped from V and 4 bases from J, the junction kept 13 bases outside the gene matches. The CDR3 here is CASSLDLLNRGYGYTF. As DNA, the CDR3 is TGTGCCAGCAGCTTGGACCTTTTGAACAGGGGCTATGGCTACACCTTC.

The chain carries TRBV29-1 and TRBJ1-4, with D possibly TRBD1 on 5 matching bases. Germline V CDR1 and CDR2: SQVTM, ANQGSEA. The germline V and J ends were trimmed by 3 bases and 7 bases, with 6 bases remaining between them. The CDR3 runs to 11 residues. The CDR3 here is CSVDRGEKLFF. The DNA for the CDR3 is TGCAGCGTTGATAGGGGTGAAAAACTGTTTTTT. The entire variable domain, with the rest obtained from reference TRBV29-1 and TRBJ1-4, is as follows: SAVISQKPSRDICQRGTSLTIQCQVDSQVTMMFWYRQQPGQSLTLIATANQGSEATYESGFVIDKFPISRPNLTFSTLTVSNMSPEDSSIYLCSVDRGEKLFFGSGTQLSVL.

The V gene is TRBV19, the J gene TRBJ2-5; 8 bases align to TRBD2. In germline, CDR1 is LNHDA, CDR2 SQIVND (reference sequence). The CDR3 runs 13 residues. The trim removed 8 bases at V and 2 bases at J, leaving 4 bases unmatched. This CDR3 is CASGAGVQETQYF. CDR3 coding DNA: TGTGCCAGTGGAGCGGGGGTTCAAGAGACCCAGTACTTC. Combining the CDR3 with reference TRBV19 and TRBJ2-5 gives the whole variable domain DGGITQSPKYLFRKEGQNVTLSCEQNLNHDAMYWYRQDPGQGLRLIYYSQIVNDFQKGDIAEGYSVSREKKESFPLTVTSAQKNPTAFYLCASGAGVQETQYFGPGTRLLVL.

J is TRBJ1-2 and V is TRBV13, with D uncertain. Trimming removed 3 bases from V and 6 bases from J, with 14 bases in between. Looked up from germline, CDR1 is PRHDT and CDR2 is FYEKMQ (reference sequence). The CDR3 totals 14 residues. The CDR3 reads CASSFQEGFDGYTF. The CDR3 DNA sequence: TGTGCCAGCAGCTTTCAGGAGGGATTCGATGGCTACACCTTC.

The CDR3, as DNA: TGTGCCAGCAGCTTAGGAGGTGGGGGGGCCAGTTTGGTATCGTACTTC. It translates to CASSLGGGGASLVSYF. The genes are TRBV11-2 and TRBJ2-7, with a tentative D call TRBD2 (7 bases). Germline values: CDR1 SGHAT, CDR2 FQNNGV. With 1 base removed from V and 12 bases from J, the gap between germline ends came to 25 bases. The length of the CDR3 is 16 residues.

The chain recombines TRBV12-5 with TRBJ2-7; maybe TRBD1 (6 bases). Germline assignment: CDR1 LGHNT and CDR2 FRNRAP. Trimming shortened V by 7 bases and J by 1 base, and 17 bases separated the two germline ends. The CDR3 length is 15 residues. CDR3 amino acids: CASALNGGGSYEQYF. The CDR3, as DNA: TGTGCTAGTGCCCTTAATGGGGGCGGGTCCTACGAGCAGTACTTC.

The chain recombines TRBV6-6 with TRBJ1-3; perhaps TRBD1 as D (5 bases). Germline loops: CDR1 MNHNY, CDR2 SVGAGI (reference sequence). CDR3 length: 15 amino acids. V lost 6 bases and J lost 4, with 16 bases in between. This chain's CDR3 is CASSLTGAGGNTIYF. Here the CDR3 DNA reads TGTGCCAGCAGCCTCACAGGAGCAGGAGGAAACACCATATATTTT.

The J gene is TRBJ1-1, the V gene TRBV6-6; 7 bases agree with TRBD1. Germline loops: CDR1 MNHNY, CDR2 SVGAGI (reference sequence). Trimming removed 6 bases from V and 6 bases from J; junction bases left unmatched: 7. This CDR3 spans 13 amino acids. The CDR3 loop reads CASSGDRAAEAFF. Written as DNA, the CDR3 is TGTGCCAGCAGCGGCGACAGGGCCGCTGAAGCTTTCTTT.

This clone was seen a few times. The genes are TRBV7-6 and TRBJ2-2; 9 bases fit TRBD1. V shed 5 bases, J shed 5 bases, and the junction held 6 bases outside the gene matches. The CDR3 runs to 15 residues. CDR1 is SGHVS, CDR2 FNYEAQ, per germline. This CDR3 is CASSPGTGRTGELFF. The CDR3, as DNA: TGTGCCAGCAGCCCCGGGACAGGGCGGACCGGGGAGCTGTTTTTT.

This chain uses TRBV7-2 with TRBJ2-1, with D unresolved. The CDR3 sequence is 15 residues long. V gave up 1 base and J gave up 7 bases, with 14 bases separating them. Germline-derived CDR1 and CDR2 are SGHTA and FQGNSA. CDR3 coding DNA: TGTGCCAGCAGCTTAGGAGTTCTTCATCGAAATGAGCAGTTCTTC. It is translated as CASSLGVLHRNEQFF. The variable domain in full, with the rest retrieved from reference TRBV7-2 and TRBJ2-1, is GAGVSQSPSNKVTEKGKDVELRCDPISGHTALYWYRQSLGQGLEFLIYFQGNSAPDKSGLPSDRFSAERTGGSVSTLTIQRTQQEDSAVYLCASSLGVLHRNEQFFGPGTRLTVL.